The clone carrying this T cell receptor (beta chain) was picked up many times. What it binds is unknown. The sample belongs to a study of CD8+CD57+ T cells in acquired aplastic anemia. Study details: CD4+ and CD8+ cells, once sorted, gave DNA averaging 3.2 ug.

Whole-study findings and limits: Patients shared some 30 CD8+ CDR3 sequences with controls. Patients showed no significant difference from controls in CD8+ Simpson's diversity.

Profiles of TCR beta VDJ and CDR3 were generated from a genomic DNA template. One entry per CDR3 protein results from TCRdb running MiXCR on the reads. The table has roughly 130,000 distinct CDR3 sequences, roughly 50% seen once. The CDR3 is 12 residues long. Trimming pared 4 bases from V and 7 bases from J, leaving 11 bases between. Germline V CDR1 and CDR2: LGHDT, YNNKEL (reference sequence). The chain carries TRBV3-1 and TRBJ2-7, with a tentative D call TRBD1 (5 bases). The sample taken for sequencing was sorted CD4+, CD8+, or CD8+CD57+ T cells (not recorded which) from PBMCs. The source of this sequence is a human donor in good health, serving as a control. Here the CDR3 DNA reads TGTGCCAGCAGCCTAAGTGGGGCGGAGCAGTACTTC. This sequence encodes CASSLSGAEQYF.